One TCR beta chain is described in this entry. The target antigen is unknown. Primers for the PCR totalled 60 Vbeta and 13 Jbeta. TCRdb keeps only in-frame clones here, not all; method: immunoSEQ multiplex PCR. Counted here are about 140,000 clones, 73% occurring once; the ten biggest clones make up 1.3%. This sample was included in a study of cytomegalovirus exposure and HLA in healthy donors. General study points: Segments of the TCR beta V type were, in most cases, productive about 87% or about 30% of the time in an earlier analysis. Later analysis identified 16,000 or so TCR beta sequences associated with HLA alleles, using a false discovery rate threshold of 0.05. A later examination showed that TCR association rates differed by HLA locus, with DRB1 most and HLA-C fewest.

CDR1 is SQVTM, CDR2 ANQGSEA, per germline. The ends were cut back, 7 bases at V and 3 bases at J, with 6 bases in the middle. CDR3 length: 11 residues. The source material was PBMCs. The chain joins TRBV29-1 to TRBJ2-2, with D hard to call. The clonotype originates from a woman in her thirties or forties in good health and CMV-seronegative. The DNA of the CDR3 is TGCAGCGCCCAGGACACCGGGGAGCTGTTTTTT. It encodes CSAQDTGELFF.